The source of this T cell receptor (beta chain) is a study of Ad26.COV2.S vaccination and SARS-CoV-2 variants. Trimming pared 8 bases from V and 7 bases from J, leaving 17 bases between. This CDR3 is built from 14 residues. The germline V gene encodes CDR1 MDHEN and CDR2 SYDVKM. Documented treatment: 15 to 20 received Ad26.COV2.S at low or high dose, single or two shots; 5 received placebo; per-sample allocation not given. Sampling took place 63 days after the first vaccine or placebo injection. Repertoires were generated with immunoSEQ multiplex PCR, while TCRdb's copy carries only in-frame clones and drops some. The sample has 300,000 to 350,000 clones; about 87% are singletons.

The receptor's source is a person aged 18-60 years who received the Ad26.COV2.S COVID-19 vaccine or a placebo. The sequencing used peripheral blood, collected in a trial of Ad26.COV2.S vaccine versus placebo. The V gene is TRBV28, the J gene TRBJ1-4, with D perhaps matching TRBD1 (5 bases). The CDR3, as DNA: TGTGCCAGCCTGACTACCGGGGGGGGTGAAAAACTGTTTTTT. This sequence encodes CASLTTGGGEKLFF.